This TCR beta chain appears in the sequencing data of a study of T cells in Graves' hyperthyroidism and ophthalmopathy. Across the study: Blood from the periphery was taken at initial diagnosis, before any treatment. Study results and limitations: Progression to ophthalmopathy was predicted a median of approximately 6.4 months early.

With regard to this clonotype: Its antigen remains unknown. A much bigger clone sits one base away, suggesting this may be a read error. The conserved phenylalanine or tryptophan normally closing the CDR3 is absent here, so this likely arose from a read error.

A lack of ophthalmopathy progression within 18 months defined stable Graves' hyperthyroidism. Amplification of TCR beta CDR3 regions used RNA as the template. The HTBI set primed first-round TCR CDR3 RT-PCR. Each CDR3 protein is one row after TCRdb ran MiXCR on the multiplex PCR reads. This sample has some 550,000 distinct CDR3 sequences; 20% to 25% occur once, and the top ten carry about a quarter. V lost 6 bases and J lost 6, with 18 bases in between. The CDR3 length is 15 residues. The sequenced material came from blood. This chain uses TRBV12-3 or TRBV12-4 with TRBJ1-3, with D perhaps TRBD1 (6 bases). This sequence originates from a man between 18 and 35 years old with Graves' hyperthyroidism. CDR3 nucleotide sequence: TGTGCCAGCAGCTCCCCCGGGGGCGGCGTAAACACCATATATATT. It codes for CASSSPGGGVNTIYI.